The clone carrying this TCR beta chain was observed a few times. Vbeta (60) and Jbeta (13) primers were used in the PCR. Method: immunoSEQ multiplex PCR; TCRdb's copy keeps in-frame clones and lacks some. The repertoire holds over 200,000 clones, approximately 82% seen once, with 3% to 4% in the top ten. The sample is drawn from a study of cytomegalovirus exposure and HLA in healthy donors. This clonotype was obtained from a male donor in good health and CMV-seronegative. The specimen was PBMCs.

CDR3 loop: CASSYSGGRATDTQYF. The CDR3 DNA reads as TGTGCCAGCAGTTACTCCGGCGGGAGGGCCACAGATACGCAGTATTTT. The rearrangement joins TRBV6-6 to TRBJ2-3; 9 bases agree with TRBD2. The germline V gene has CDR1 MNHNY and CDR2 SVGAGI (reference sequence). The CDR3 extends over 16 amino acids. V lost 0 bases to trimming and J lost 2 bases; unmatched junction nucleotides: 3.